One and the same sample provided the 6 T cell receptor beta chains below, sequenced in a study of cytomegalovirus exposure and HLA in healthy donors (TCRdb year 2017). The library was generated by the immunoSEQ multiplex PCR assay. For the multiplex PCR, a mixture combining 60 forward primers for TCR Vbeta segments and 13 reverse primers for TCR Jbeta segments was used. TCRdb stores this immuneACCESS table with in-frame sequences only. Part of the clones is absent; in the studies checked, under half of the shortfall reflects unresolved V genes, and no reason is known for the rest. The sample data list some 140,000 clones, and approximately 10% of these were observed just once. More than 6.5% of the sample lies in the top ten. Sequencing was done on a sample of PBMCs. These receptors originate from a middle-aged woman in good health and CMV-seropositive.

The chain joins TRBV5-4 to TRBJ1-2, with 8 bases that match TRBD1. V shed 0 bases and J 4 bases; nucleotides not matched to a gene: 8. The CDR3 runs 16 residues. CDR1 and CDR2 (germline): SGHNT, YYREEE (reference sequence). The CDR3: CASSLAQGQDLYGYTF. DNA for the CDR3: TGTGCCAGCAGCTTGGCCCAGGGACAGGACCTCTATGGCTACACCTTC.

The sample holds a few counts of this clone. CDR3 sequence reads: CASSSLDRSSYEQYF. The CDR3 coding sequence is TGTGCCAGCAGCTCCTTGGACAGGAGCTCCTACGAGCAGTACTTC. The V and J genes are TRBV5-8 and TRBJ2-7; 7 positions agree with TRBD1. There are 15 residues in the CDR3. The ends lost 3 bases at V and 0 bases at J; junction bases unmatched: 6. CDR1 is SGHTS and CDR2 is YDEGEE in the germline V gene.

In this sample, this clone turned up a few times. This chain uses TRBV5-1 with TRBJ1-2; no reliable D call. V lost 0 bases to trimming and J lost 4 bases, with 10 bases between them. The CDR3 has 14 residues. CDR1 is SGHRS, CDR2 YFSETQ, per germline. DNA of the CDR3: TGCGCCAGCAGCTTGGGTCGGGGAACCTATGGCTACACCTTC. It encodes CASSLGRGTYGYTF.

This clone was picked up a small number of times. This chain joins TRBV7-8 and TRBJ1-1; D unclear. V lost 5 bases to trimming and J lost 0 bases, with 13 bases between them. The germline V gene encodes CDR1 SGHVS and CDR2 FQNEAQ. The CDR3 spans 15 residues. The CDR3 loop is CASSVSGFVNTEAFF. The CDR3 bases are TGTGCCAGCAGCGTCTCAGGTTTTGTGAACACTGAAGCTTTCTTT.

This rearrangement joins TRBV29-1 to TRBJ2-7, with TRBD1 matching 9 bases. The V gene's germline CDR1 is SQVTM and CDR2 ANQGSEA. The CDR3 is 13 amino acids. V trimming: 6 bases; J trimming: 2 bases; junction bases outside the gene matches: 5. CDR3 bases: TGCAGCGTGGGGACAGGGACCACCTACGAGCAGTACTTC. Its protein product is CSVGTGTTYEQYF.

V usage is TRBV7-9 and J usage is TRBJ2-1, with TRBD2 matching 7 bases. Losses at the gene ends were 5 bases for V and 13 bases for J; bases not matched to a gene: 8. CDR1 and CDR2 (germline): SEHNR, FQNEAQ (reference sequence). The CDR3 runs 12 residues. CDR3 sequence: CASSITGTTQFF. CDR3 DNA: TGTGCCAGCAGCATTACCGGGACTACCCAGTTCTTC.